Below, 27 T cell receptor beta chains from the same sample are listed, as sequenced in a study of tumor-infiltrating lymphocytes in primary liver carcinoma. The input was approximately 500 ng total RNA; TCR beta cDNA was made from it with a constant-region primer. Modified slightly, ARM-PCR produced TCR beta libraries over three nested multiplex PCR rounds. Running 9 to 11 cycles apiece, the first two PCR rounds relied on TRBV1-TRBV30 forward primers together with a C-beta reverse primer. Each CDR3 protein is one row after TCRdb ran MiXCR on the multiplex PCR reads. The table shows about 320,000 distinct CDR3 sequences, with 65% occurring only once. The source of the blood RNA was unsorted whole blood, and germline DNA was extracted as well. Specimen: peripheral blood. The receptors come from a man aged 35 to 55 with primary liver carcinoma and hepatitis B virus infection.

This chain connects TRBV12-3 or TRBV12-4 to TRBJ2-7; D unclear. CDR3 length: 14 amino acids. Trimming cost V 3 bases and J 3 bases, with 12 bases left between them. The CDR3 DNA is TGTGCCAGCAGTTTGCGCCGGAAGGTCTACGAGCAGTACTTC. Translation: CASSLRRKVYEQYF.

With respect to this clonotype: A junction end diverges from the germline sequence, so it may reflect a read error. The chain combines TRBV4-2 with TRBJ2-1; 7 nucleotides agree with TRBD2. The CDR3 is made up of 17 amino acids. CDR1 and CDR2 from the germline V gene are LGHNA and YNFKEQ. The CDR3 DNA follows: TGTGCCAGCAGGCAAGAGCCCGGGCTTGCGGGAGACAATGAGCGGTTCTTC. It is translated as CASRQEPGLAGDNERFF.

About this clonotype: The junction departs from germline at one end; a sequencing error may be responsible. In nucleotides, the CDR3 is TGTGCCAGCAGTTTAGAACTTGGGACCTCGTTTTTC. Its protein is CASSLELGTSFF. The chain is built from TRBV28 and TRBJ1-5; maybe TRBD1 (5 bases). From germline, CDR1 is MDHEN and CDR2 SYDVKM. CDR3 length: 12 amino acids.

Note on this clonotype: A single base separates this from a much larger clone, so it may be a read error. This is likely a read error, given that the CDR3 carries no conserved phenylalanine or tryptophan at its end. V gene TRBV14 combines with J gene TRBJ1-1; unclear D gene. V was shortened by 4 bases and J by 4 bases, with 13 bases between the two germline ends. The CDR3 has 14 residues. The germline gives CDR1 SGHDN, CDR2 FVKESK. CDR3 coding DNA: TGTGCCAGCAGCCCCCACCGGGCTGGCACTGAAGCTTTCGTT. Its translation: CASSPHRAGTEAFV.

This clonotype was counted a few times. A read error may be the cause here, since a much bigger clone is one base away. The gene calls are TRBV29-1 and TRBJ1-2; no definite D call. Germline V lookup: CDR1 SQVTM, CDR2 ANQGSEA. The CDR3 has 11 amino acids. CDR3 bases: TGCAGCGTTAATCCCCTATATGGCTACGCCTTC. This encodes CSVNPLYGYAF.

Details on this clonotype: The junction departs from the called germline gene at one end, perhaps through a read error. The gene calls are TRBV29-1 and TRBJ2-2; D perhaps matches TRBD2 (6 bases). Germline CDR1 and CDR2: SQVTM and ANQGSEA. The CDR3 is 11 residues long. The CDR3 DNA is TGCATCGTCGCCCCCCCCGGGGAGGTGTTTTTT. Its translation: CIVAPPGEVFF.

This clonotype has ten or more counts. This chain's CDR3 is CASSRLAGELGEQYF. The CDR3 nucleotides read TGTGCCAGCAGTAGACTAGCGGGAGAACTAGGCGAGCAGTACTTC. The rearrangement links TRBV12-3 or TRBV12-4 to TRBJ2-7, with 12 bases lining up with TRBD2. The CDR3 has 15 residues. The V segment lost 5 bases and the J segment 6 bases; nucleotides outside the gene matches: 8.

J is TRBJ2-7 and V is TRBV5-4, with D hard to call. Trimming pared 1 base from V and 1 base from J, leaving 6 bases between. In germline, CDR1 is SGHNT, CDR2 YYREEE (reference sequence). The CDR3 contains 13 residues. CDR3 region: CASSLYHSYEQYF. In DNA, the CDR3 is TGTGCCAGCAGCTTGTACCATTCCTACGAGCAGTACTTC.

The chain links TRBV5-1 to TRBJ2-3; 7 bases fit TRBD1. Per the germline V gene, CDR1 is SGHRS and CDR2 is YFSETQ. The J segment lost 2 bases and the V segment lost 0 bases, leaving 3 bases of the junction unmatched. The CDR3 is 15 amino acids. As DNA, the CDR3 is TGCGCCAGCAGCTTGGGGACAGGACCCACAGATACGCAGTATTTT. Amino acids: CASSLGTGPTDTQYF.

The rearrangement links TRBV11-2 to TRBJ2-7; perhaps TRBD2 as D (5 bases). CDR1 is SGHAT and CDR2 is FQNNGV in the germline V gene. CDR3 size: 14 residues. V was clipped by 7 bases and J by 5 bases, with 18 bases between them. CDR3 nucleotide sequence: TGTGCCAGCACAATAACGAGCGGTAACGACGAGCAGTACTTC. As protein: CASTITSGNDEQYF.

Comments on this clonotype: This may be a read error: a much more frequent sequence differs by one nucleotide. The V and J genes are TRBV29-1 and TRBJ2-1, with TRBD2 as a possible D gene (5 bases). The CDR3 is 15 amino acids. Deletions cut 7 bases from V and 0 bases from J, with 16 bases between. Germline CDR1 SQVTM, CDR2 ANQGSEA. The DNA for the CDR3 is TGCAGCGGGAACTGGGGAGCCAGCTCCTACAATGAGCAGTTCTTC. Its translation is CSGNWGASSYNEQFF.

Turning to this clonotype: A much more abundant neighbour one base away suggests this may be a read error. The chain is built from TRBV4-3 and TRBJ2-1; TRBD2 agrees at 7 bases. V lost 0 bases, J lost 8 bases, and 10 bases stayed unmatched. This CDR3 has 16 amino acids. Germline loops: CDR1 LGHNA, CDR2 YSLEER. CDR3 loop: CASSQEARLASHEQFF. DNA for the CDR3: TGCGCCAGCAGCCAAGAGGCCAGACTAGCTTCCCATGAGCAGTTCTTC.

This clonotype has more than one count but fewer than ten. The rearrangement joins TRBV5-1 to TRBJ1-2, with 7 bases matching TRBD1. Germline assignment: CDR1 SGHRS and CDR2 YFSETQ. Trimming took 3 bases from V and 3 from J; bases not matched to a gene: 8. The CDR3 is 15 amino acids. In nucleotides, the CDR3 is TGCGCCAGCAGCTGGGGCAGGGGGGCTGACTATGGCTACACCTTC. Amino acid sequence: CASSWGRGADYGYTF.

Worth noting for this clonotype: A single base separates this from a much larger clone, so it may be a read error. The chain employs TRBV12-3 or TRBV12-4 and TRBJ2-5; D possibly uses TRBD1 or TRBD2 (5 bases each). The CDR3 runs to 15 residues. Trimming took 0 bases from V and 7 from J, leaving 15 bases between them. The CDR3 sequence is CASSLALQGPRTQYF. CDR3 in DNA: TGTGCCAGCAGTTTAGCGCTCCAGGGACCAAGGACCCAGTACTTC.

Comment on this clonotype: This may stem from a read error, because a much larger clone lies one nucleotide away. The chain employs TRBV4-3 and TRBJ1-1; 7 nucleotides line up with TRBD1. CDR1 is LGHNA and CDR2 is YSLEER in the germline V gene. The CDR3 sequence is 15 residues long. CDR3 sequence (DNA): TGCGCCAGCAGGGGTACAAGACAGGGAAGCCCTGAAGCTCTCTTT. Encoded protein: CASRGTRQGSPEALF.

The chain uses TRBV12-3 or TRBV12-4 and TRBJ2-1, with 15 positions matching TRBD2. J gave up 8 bases and V 5 bases, and 4 bases lay outside the gene matches. The CDR3 totals 15 residues. The CDR3 reads CASSPGLAGGYEQFF. CDR3 DNA: TGTGCCAGCAGTCCGGGACTAGCGGGAGGATATGAGCAGTTCTTC.

With regard to this clonotype: At one end the junction does not follow the germline gene, possibly because of a read error. The genes are TRBV11-2 and TRBJ2-2; D is possibly TRBD1 or TRBD2 (5 bases each). The CDR3 sequence is 14 residues long. Per the germline V gene, CDR1 is SGHAT and CDR2 is FQNNGV. The CDR3: CASSLIVRGGELFF. The CDR3 DNA follows: TGTGCCAGTAGCTTAATAGTGAGGGGCGGGGAGCTGTTTTTT. The full variable domain, completed using reference TRBV11-2 and TRBJ2-2, is EAGVAQSPRYKIIEKRQSVAFWCNPISGHATLYWYQQILGQGPKLLIQFQNNGVVDDSQLPKDRFSAERLKGVDSTLKIQPAKLEDSAVYLCASSLIVRGGELFFGEGSRLTVL.

Ten or more counts support this clonotype. This chain uses TRBV4-1 with TRBJ2-3; TRBD2 matches at 11 bases. CDR1 and CDR2 from the germline V gene are MGHRA and YSYEKL. The CDR3 loop spans 15 amino acids. V gave up 0 bases and J gave up 5 bases; unmatched junction bases: 1. Here the CDR3 reads CASSQELAGGDTQYF. DNA of the CDR3: TGCGCCAGCAGCCAAGAGCTAGCGGGAGGAGATACGCAGTATTTT.

This rearrangement joins TRBV29-1 to TRBJ2-7; D not certain. Germline CDR1 is SQVTM and CDR2 is ANQGSEA. V lost 8 bases, J lost 2 bases, and 19 bases lay in between. This CDR3 region has 14 residues. The CDR3 sequence is CSTQAVVPPYEQYF. Here the CDR3 DNA reads TGCAGCACCCAGGCGGTAGTCCCCCCCTACGAGCAGTACTTC.

As for this clonotype: No conserved phenylalanine or tryptophan ends this CDR3, so it is likely a read error. The chain has TRBV29-1 and TRBJ2-1, with TRBD2 matching over 10 bases. Germline CDR1 and CDR2: SQVTM and ANQGSEA. CDR3 length: 14 residues. CDR3 loop: CRVVRSGRANEQFL. CDR3 nucleotide sequence: TGCCGCGTTGTACGGAGCGGGAGGGCCAATGAGCAGTTCTTA.

This clonotype was counted many times. V is TRBV11-3 and J is TRBJ1-3, with D uncertain. This CDR3 has 15 amino acids. Germline V gene data show CDR1 as SGHNT and CDR2 as YENEEA. V shed 5 bases and J shed 0 bases, with 11 bases lying between them. CDR3 in amino acids: CASSEGRLSGNTIYF. The CDR3 DNA is TGTGCCAGCAGCGAAGGACGGCTCTCTGGAAACACCATATATTTT.

The rearrangement joins TRBV5-1 to TRBJ2-1; D is ambiguous. Germline CDR1 and CDR2: SGHRS and YFSETQ. This CDR3 is 13 amino acids long. The V end was cut by 5 bases, the J end by 2 bases, with 8 bases between. The DNA for the CDR3 is TGCGCCAGCAGAGAGGACGCCTACAATGAGCAGTTCTTC. Protein sequence: CASREDAYNEQFF.

The table lists this clonotype with a count of one. One junction end disagrees with the germline gene, perhaps due to a read error. CDR3 amino acids: CVSSLAFLGYYGYTF. The CDR3 bases are TGTGTCAGCAGCTTAGCGTTTCTGGGGTACTATGGCTACACCTTC. This rearrangement joins TRBV7-9 to TRBJ1-2; D call uncertain. Germline V gene lookup returns CDR1 SEHNR and CDR2 FQNEAQ (reference sequence). This CDR3 has 15 amino acids.

The chain has TRBV19 and TRBJ2-2; maybe TRBD1 (6 bases). This CDR3 is built from 14 residues. Germline V gene lookup returns CDR1 LNHDA and CDR2 SQIVND (reference sequence). V was cut by 5 bases and J by 3 bases, with 10 bases left in between. CDR3 in amino acids: CASSVSGDTGELFF. CDR3 DNA: TGTGCCAGTAGTGTCTCAGGGGACACCGGGGAGCTGTTTTTT.

This clonotype was picked up many times. V is TRBV6-1 and J is TRBJ2-5; 7 nucleotides line up with TRBD1. The V gene's germline CDR1 is MNHNS and CDR2 SASEGT. V lost 2 bases, J lost 2 bases, and 5 bases stayed unmatched. The CDR3 length is 15 residues. DNA of the CDR3: TGTGCCAGCAGTGAATGGGGACAGACACAAGAGACCCAGTACTTC. Translating it yields CASSEWGQTQETQYF.

The V and J genes are TRBV10-3 and TRBJ2-7; 9 nucleotides match TRBD1. Germline V gene lookup returns CDR1 ENHRY and CDR2 SYGVKD. J gave up 6 bases and V 6 bases, and 9 bases lay outside the gene matches. The CDR3 spans 14 residues. The CDR3 DNA is TGTGCCATCAGGACCGGGACAGGGACGCCCGAGCAGTACTTC. Its protein product is CAIRTGTGTPEQYF.

A remark on this clonotype: Compared with germline, one end of the junction differs, possibly owing to a read error. The chain combines TRBV11-2 with TRBJ2-7; D is perhaps TRBD1 (5 bases). Germline V CDR1 and CDR2: SGHAT, FQNNGV. The CDR3 runs 14 residues. The CDR3 here is CANSLVQGTYEQYF. In nucleotides, the CDR3 is TGTGCCAACAGCTTAGTTCAGGGTACCTACGAGCAGTACTTC.